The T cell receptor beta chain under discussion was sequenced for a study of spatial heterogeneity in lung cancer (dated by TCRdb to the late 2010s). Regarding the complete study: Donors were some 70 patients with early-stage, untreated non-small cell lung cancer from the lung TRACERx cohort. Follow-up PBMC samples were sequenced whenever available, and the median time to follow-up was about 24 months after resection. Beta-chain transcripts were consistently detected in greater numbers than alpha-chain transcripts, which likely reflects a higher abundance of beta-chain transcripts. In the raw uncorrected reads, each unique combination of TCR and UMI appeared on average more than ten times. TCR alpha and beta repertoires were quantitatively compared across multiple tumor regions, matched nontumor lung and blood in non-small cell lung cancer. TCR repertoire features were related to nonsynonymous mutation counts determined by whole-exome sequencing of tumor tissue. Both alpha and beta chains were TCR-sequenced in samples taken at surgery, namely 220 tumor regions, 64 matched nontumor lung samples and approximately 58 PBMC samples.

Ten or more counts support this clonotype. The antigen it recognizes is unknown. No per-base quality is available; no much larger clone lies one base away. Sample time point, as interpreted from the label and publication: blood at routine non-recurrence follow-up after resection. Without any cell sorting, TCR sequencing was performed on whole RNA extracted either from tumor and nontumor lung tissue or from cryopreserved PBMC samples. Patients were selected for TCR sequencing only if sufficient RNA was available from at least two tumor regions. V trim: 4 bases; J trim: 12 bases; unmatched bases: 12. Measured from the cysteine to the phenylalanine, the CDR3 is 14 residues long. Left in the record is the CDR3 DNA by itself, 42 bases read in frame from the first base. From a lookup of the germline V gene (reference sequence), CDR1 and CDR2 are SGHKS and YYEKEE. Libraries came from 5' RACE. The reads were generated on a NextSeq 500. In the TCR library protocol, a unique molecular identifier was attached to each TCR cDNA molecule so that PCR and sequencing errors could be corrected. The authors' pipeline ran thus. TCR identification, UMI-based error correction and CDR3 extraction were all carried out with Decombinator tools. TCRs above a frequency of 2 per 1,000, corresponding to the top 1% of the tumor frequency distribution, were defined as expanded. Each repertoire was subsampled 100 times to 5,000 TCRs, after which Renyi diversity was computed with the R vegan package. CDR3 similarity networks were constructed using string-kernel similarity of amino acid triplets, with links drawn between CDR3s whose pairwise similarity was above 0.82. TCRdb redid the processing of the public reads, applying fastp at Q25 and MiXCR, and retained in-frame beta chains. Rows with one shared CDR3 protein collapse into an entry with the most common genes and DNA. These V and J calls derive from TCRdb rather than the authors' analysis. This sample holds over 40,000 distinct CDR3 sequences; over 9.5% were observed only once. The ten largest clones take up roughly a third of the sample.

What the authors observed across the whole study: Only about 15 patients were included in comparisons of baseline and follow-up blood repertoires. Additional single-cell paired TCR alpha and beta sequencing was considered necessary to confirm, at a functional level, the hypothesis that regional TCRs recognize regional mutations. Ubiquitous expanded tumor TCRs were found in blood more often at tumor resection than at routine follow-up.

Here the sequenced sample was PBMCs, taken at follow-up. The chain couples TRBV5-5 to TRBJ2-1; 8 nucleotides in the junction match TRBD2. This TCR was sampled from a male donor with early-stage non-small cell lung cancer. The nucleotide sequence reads TGTGCCAGCAGCCCCAGGACTAGCCCCGGGGGGCAGTTCTTC. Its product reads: CASSPRTSPGGQFF.